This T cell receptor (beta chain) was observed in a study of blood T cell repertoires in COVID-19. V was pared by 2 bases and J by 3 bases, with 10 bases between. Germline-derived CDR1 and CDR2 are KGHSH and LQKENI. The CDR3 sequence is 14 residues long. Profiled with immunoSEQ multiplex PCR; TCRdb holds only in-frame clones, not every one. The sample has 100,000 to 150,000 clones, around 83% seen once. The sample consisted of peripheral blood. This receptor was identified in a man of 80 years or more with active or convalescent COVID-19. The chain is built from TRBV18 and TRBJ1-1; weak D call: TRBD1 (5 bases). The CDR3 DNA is TGTGCCAGCTCACCAAACAGGATCGACACTGAAGCTTTCTTT. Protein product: CASSPNRIDTEAFF. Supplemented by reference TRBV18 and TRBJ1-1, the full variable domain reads NAGVMQNPRHLVRRRGQEARLRCSPMKGHSHVYWYRQLPEEGLKFMVYLQKENIIDESGMPKERFSAEFPKEGPSILRIQQVVRGDSAAYFCASSPNRIDTEAFFGQGTRLTVV.